This T cell receptor beta chain comes out of a study of CD8 T cells in ankylosing spondylitis. The V gene's germline CDR1 is KGHSH and CDR2 LQKENI. The junction had 16 bases not matched to a gene; V was cut back by 6 bases and J by 3 bases. This CDR3 region has 18 residues. Study-wide results and limits: CD8+ cells made up the disease-linked clones, which were relatively rare in peripheral blood.

TCR beta libraries were made by quantitative 5'-RACE with molecular barcodes. TCRdb redid the calling of the 5' RACE reads with MiXCR, one entry per CDR3 protein. The sample lists tens of thousands of distinct CDR3 sequences, around 26% seen once, with approximately 59% in the top ten. A remark on this clonotype: What it recognizes is unknown.

Sequenced sample: blood, either unsorted or a sorted T cell fraction (not recorded which). V usage is TRBV18 and J usage is TRBJ2-3, with 9 bases aligning to TRBD1. This sequence originates from a male donor with ankylosing spondylitis or in good health (not recorded which). CDR3 DNA sequence: TGTGCCAGCTCTCCCGAGATACTACGAGGACAGGGGACAGATACGCAGTATTTT. Its protein product is CASSPEILRGQGTDTQYF.